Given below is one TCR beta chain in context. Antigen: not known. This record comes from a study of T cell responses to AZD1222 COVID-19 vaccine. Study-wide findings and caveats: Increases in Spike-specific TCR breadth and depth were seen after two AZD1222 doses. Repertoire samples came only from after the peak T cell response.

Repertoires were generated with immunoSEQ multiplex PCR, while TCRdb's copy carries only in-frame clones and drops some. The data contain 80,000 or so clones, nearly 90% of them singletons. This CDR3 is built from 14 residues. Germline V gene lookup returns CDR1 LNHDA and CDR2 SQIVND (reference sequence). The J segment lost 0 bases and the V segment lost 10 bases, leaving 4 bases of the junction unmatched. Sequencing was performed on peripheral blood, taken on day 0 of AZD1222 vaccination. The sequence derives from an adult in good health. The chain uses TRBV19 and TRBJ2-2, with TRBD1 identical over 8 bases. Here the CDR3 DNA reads TGTGCCACCCTGGACAGGGCGAACACCGGGGAGCTGTTTTTT. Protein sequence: CATLDRANTGELFF. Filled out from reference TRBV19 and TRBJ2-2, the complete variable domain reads DGGITQSPKYLFRKEGQNVTLSCEQNLNHDAMYWYRQDPGQGLRLIYYSQIVNDFQKGDIAEGYSVSREKKESFPLTVTSAQKNPTAFYLCATLDRANTGELFFGEGSRLTVL.